Below, 18 T cell receptor beta chains from the same sample are listed, as sequenced in a study of blood T cell repertoires in COVID-19 (dated by TCRdb to 2020 to 2022). The method behind the library was the immunoSEQ multiplex PCR assay. TCRdb re-hosts the immuneACCESS table, in-frame sequences only. Its copies lack some clones; in the studies checked, an unresolved V gene accounts for under half of them, and the cause for the rest is not known. Present in this sample are 120,000 or so clones, 85% of which were seen just once. The ten largest clones add up to over 25% of the sample. Source material: peripheral blood. Receptors originate from a woman aged 80 or older with acute or convalescent COVID-19.

The chain joins TRBV11-2 to TRBJ2-2; 7 nucleotides match TRBD2. Germline loops: CDR1 SGHAT, CDR2 FQNNGV. The CDR3 consists of 16 residues. J gave up 6 bases and V 1 base, and 8 bases lay outside the gene matches. As DNA, the CDR3 is TGTGCCAGCAGCTTAGGGGAGGGGTATGGGGCCGGGGAGCTGTTTTTT. This gives the protein CASSLGEGYGAGELFF.

This clone appeared once. The chain has TRBV7-9 and TRBJ2-1, with D maybe TRBD2 (5 bases). The CDR3 covers 14 residues. Germline V gene sequence: CDR1 SEHNR, CDR2 FQNEAQ (reference sequence). V lost 8 bases, J lost 4 bases, and 15 bases lay in between. The CDR3 sequence: CASQRGPGYNEQFF. CDR3 sequence (DNA): TGTGCCAGCCAGAGAGGGCCCGGATACAATGAGCAGTTCTTC.

This clone was observed a few times. The CDR3 region is CASSLEQGRTEAFF. In DNA, the CDR3 is TGCGCCAGCAGCTTGGAGCAGGGCCGCACTGAAGCTTTCTTT. V is TRBV5-1 and J is TRBJ1-1, with D possibly being TRBD1 (5 bases). The CDR3 loop spans 14 amino acids. The germline V gene encodes CDR1 SGHRS and CDR2 YFSETQ. Trimming cost V 0 bases and J 4 bases, with 10 bases left between them.

The chain couples TRBV5-4 to TRBJ1-6; D possibly corresponds to TRBD1 (6 bases). This CDR3 has 14 amino acids. Germline CDR1 is SGHNT and CDR2 is YYREEE (reference sequence). V was pared by 4 bases and J by 10 bases, with 15 bases between. In DNA, the CDR3 is TGTGCCAGCAGCGTCAGGGGAGTCAACTCACCCCTCCACTTT. Residues: CASSVRGVNSPLHF.

The chain has TRBV9 and TRBJ2-3, with D possibly TRBD2 on 6 matching bases. The CDR3 covers 15 residues. Trimming removed 0 bases from V and 4 bases from J, with 12 bases in between. The germline V gene encodes CDR1 SGDLS and CDR2 YYNGEE. The CDR3: CASSVGLARPDTQYF. The CDR3, as DNA: TGTGCCAGCAGCGTAGGGCTAGCGAGACCAGATACGCAGTATTTT.

CDR3 in amino acids: CASSRTGPGELFF. CDR3 nucleotides: TGTGCCAGCAGCCGGACAGGGCCCGGGGAGCTGTTTTTT. V usage is TRBV6-2 or TRBV6-3 and J usage is TRBJ2-2, with 8 positions matching TRBD1. The CDR3 loop spans 13 amino acids. Germline trimming cut 6 bases from V and 6 bases from J; bases unmatched to any gene: 3. Germline CDR1 MNHEY, CDR2 SVGEGT.

The chain joins TRBV6-5 to TRBJ2-2; tentative D call: TRBD2 (5 bases). Deletions cut 0 bases from V and 6 bases from J, with 5 bases between. Germline CDR1 and CDR2: MNHEY and SVGAGI. The CDR3 is 13 residues long. As DNA, the CDR3 is TGTGCCAGCAGTTACTCGAGGGCCGGGGAGCTGTTTTTT. Protein sequence: CASSYSRAGELFF.

The J gene is TRBJ1-6, the V gene TRBV5-6; maybe TRBD1 (5 bases). CDR1 SGHDT and CDR2 YYEEEE come from the germline V gene. Trimming removed 4 bases at V and 5 bases at J, with 13 bases between. CDR3 length: 15 amino acids. The CDR3 DNA sequence: TGTGCCAGCAGCCCACCGCGGGGCAATAATTCACCCCTCCACTTT. Protein: CASSPPRGNNSPLHF.

The chain recombines TRBV6-5 with TRBJ1-4; D is unresolved. The CDR3 runs 14 residues. V lost 2 bases to trimming and J lost 10 bases, with 14 bases between them. Germline values: CDR1 MNHEY, CDR2 SVGAGI. CDR3 residues: CASSYGGADRKLFF. The CDR3 DNA reads as TGTGCCAGCAGTTACGGTGGAGCGGATCGAAAACTGTTTTTT.

The rearrangement links TRBV5-5 to TRBJ1-4; D gene uncertain. Germline V CDR1 and CDR2: SGHKS, YYEKEE (reference sequence). The CDR3 spans 14 residues. Trimming took 5 bases from V and 0 from J, leaving 8 bases between them. The CDR3 protein is CASRQTATNEKLFF. Written as DNA, the CDR3 is TGTGCCAGCAGGCAAACTGCAACTAATGAAAAACTGTTTTTT. The variable domain in full, with the rest retrieved from reference TRBV5-5 and TRBJ1-4, is DAGVTQSPTHLIKTRGQQVTLRCSPISGHKSVSWYQQVLGQGPQFIFQYYEKEERGRGNFPDRFSARQFPNYSSELNVNALLLGDSALYLCASRQTATNEKLFFGSGTQLSVL.

The rearrangement uses TRBV12-5 and TRBJ2-7, with 7 positions matching TRBD2. The CDR3 has 16 amino acids. In germline, CDR1 is LGHNT, CDR2 FRNRAP. Losses at the gene ends were 5 bases for V and 7 bases for J; bases not matched to a gene: 17. CDR3 DNA sequence: TGTGCTAGTGGTCCCCCTTGGGGGGGAAGGGGTGAAGAGCAGTACTTC. This gives the protein CASGPPWGGRGEEQYF.

The chain combines TRBV18 with TRBJ2-1, with D maybe TRBD2 (6 bases). The germline V gene has CDR1 KGHSH and CDR2 LQKENI. V lost 3 bases to trimming and J lost 0 bases, with 9 bases between them. The CDR3 is 15 residues long. This CDR3 reads CASSPGLFSYNEQFF. The CDR3 DNA reads TGTGCCAGCTCACCGGGACTGTTCTCCTACAATGAGCAGTTCTTC.

J is TRBJ2-3 and V is TRBV5-6, with a tentative D call TRBD1 (6 bases). Germline CDR1 SGHDT, CDR2 YYEEEE. The CDR3 spans 16 residues. Deletions cut 3 bases from V and 1 base from J, with 15 bases between. CDR3 sequence: CASSSGARGGTDTQYF. Written as DNA, the CDR3 is TGTGCCAGCAGCTCCGGAGCCAGGGGAGGCACAGATACGCAGTATTTT.

The chain recombines TRBV28 with TRBJ1-1; a weak D match, TRBD1 (6 bases). Germline CDR1 reads MDHEN; CDR2 reads SYDVKM. V was clipped by 6 bases and J by 2 bases, with 16 bases between them. The CDR3 extends over 15 amino acids. DNA of the CDR3: TGTGCCAGCAGACCTTTGGACAGACGAAACACTGAAGCTTTCTTT. Protein: CASRPLDRRNTEAFF. The whole variable domain, filled in from reference TRBV28 and TRBJ1-1, reads DVKVTQSSRYLVKRTGEKVFLECVQDMDHENMFWYRQDPGLGLRLIYFSYDVKMKEKGDIPEGYSVSREKKERFSLILESASTNQTSMYLCASRPLDRRNTEAFFGQGTRLTVV.

This clone was observed a handful of times. V gene TRBV5-1 combines with J gene TRBJ2-7; no firm D call. This CDR3 is 13 amino acids long. Germline CDR1 and CDR2: SGHRS and YFSETQ. The CDR3 sequence is CASSLGPSSEQYV. The CDR3 nucleotides are TGCGCCAGCAGCTTGGGTCCTTCCTCCGAGCAGTACGTC.

The rearrangement joins TRBV28 to TRBJ1-4; D remains unclear. The CDR3 has 14 residues. Germline V CDR1 and CDR2: MDHEN, SYDVKM. Trimming cost V 5 bases and J 3 bases, with 10 bases left between them. The CDR3 protein is CASSLLLANEKLFF. CDR3 bases: TGTGCCAGCAGTCTTCTACTAGCTAATGAAAAACTGTTTTTT.

This clone was seen a single time. The chain carries TRBV5-1 and TRBJ2-5; TRBD1 matches at 9 bases. This CDR3 region has 15 residues. J lost 1 base, V lost 1 base, and 2 bases had no gene match. The germline V gene encodes CDR1 SGHRS and CDR2 YFSETQ. The CDR3 region is CASSLLTGGQETQYF. CDR3 DNA: TGCGCCAGCAGCTTGTTGACAGGGGGCCAAGAGACCCAGTACTTC.

V gene TRBV25-1 combines with J gene TRBJ2-2, with D maybe TRBD2 (5 bases). Trimming took 3 bases from V and 4 from J, leaving 12 bases between them. This CDR3 contains 15 residues. Germline CDR1 reads MGHDK; CDR2 reads SYGVNS. The CDR3: CASSDPRGFTGELFF. DNA of the CDR3: TGTGCCAGCAGTGACCCCAGAGGGTTCACCGGGGAGCTGTTTTTT.